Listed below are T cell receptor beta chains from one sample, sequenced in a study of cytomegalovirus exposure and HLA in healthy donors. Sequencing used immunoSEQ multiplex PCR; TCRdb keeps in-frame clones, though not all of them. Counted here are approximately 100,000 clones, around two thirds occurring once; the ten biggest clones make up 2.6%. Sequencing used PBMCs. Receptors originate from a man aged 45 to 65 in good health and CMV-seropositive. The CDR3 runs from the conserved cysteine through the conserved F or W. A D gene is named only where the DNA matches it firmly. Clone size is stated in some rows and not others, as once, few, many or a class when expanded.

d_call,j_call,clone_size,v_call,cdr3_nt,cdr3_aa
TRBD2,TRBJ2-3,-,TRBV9,TGTGCCAGCAGCGTAGGGCTAGCGGGGGGGCGAGGAGGAACAGATACGCAGTATTTT,CASSVGLAGGRGGTDTQYF
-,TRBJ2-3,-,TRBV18,TGTGCCAGCTCACCCGCGACGGGGTCAGATACGCAGTATTTT,CASSPATGSDTQYF
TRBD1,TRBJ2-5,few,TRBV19,TGTGCCAGTAGTACCCGACAGGGAGAGACCCAGTACTTC,CASSTRQGETQYF
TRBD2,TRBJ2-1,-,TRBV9,TGTGCCAGCAGCGTGCAAATGGGACTAGACTACAATGAGCAGTTCTTC,CASSVQMGLDYNEQFF
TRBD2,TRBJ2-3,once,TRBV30,TGTGCCTTGAAACTAGCGGGAGGGCCGGTTTTTCAGTATTTT,CALKLAGGPVFQYF
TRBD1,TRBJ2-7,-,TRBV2,TGTGCCAGCAGGGCGGGGACAGGCGTCTCCTACGAGCAGTACTTC,CASRAGTGVSYEQYF
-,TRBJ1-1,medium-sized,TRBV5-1,TGCGCCAGCAGCTTGGTTATAGGGGGGGACACTGAAGCTTTCTTT,CASSLVIGGDTEAFF
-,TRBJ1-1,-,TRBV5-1,TGCGCCAGCAGCTTTTGGGAGGGGGCTGAAGCTTTCTTT,CASSFWEGAEAFF
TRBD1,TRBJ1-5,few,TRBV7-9,TGTGCCAGCAGCCAGGGGACAGATAATCAGCCCCAGCATTTT,CASSQGTDNQPQHF
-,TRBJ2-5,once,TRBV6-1,TGTGCCAGCAGTGAACAGGCCGTACAAGAGACCCAGTACTTC,CASSEQAVQETQYF
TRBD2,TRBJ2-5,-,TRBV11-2,TGTGCCAGCAGCTTAGACGGGGGGACTGGGGGAGAGACCCAGTACTTC,CASSLDGGTGGETQYF
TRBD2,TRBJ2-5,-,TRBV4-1,TGCGCCAGCAGCCAAGAAGCGGGGTCCGGGGAGACCCAGTACTTC,CASSQEAGSGETQYF
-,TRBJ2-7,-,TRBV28,TGTGCCAGCAGTTACAGGCAATTCTACGAGCAGTACTTC,CASSYRQFYEQYF
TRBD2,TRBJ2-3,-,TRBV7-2,TGTGCCAGCAGCCCAAGACTAGCGGGGACCACAGATACGCAGTATTTT,CASSPRLAGTTDTQYF
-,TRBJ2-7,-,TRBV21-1,TGTGCCAGCAGCAATAATCCCTTAAATAAAGCGGGGGCTCCCTACGAGCAGTACTTC,CASSNNPLNKAGAPYEQYF
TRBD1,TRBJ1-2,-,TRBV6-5,TGTGCCAGCAGTTCCCCAGCCCGACAGGGGAATGGCTACACCTTC,CASSSPARQGNGYTF
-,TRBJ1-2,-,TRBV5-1,TGCGCCAGCAGCTTGGAGGCGGGGAACTATGGCTACACCTTC,CASSLEAGNYGYTF
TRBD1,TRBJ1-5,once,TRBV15,TGTGCCACCAGCAGAGATTATGTGACAGGGGGCTTCTCCAATCAGCCCCAGCATTTT,CATSRDYVTGGFSNQPQHF
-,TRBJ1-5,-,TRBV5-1,TGCGCCAGCAGCTTGGATGGCAGGGCAGGCAATCAGCCCCAGCATTTT,CASSLDGRAGNQPQHF
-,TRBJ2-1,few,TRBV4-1,TGCGCCAGCAGCCAAGGTCGTGGCGGGAAGGTGTGGAATGAGCAGTTCTTC,CASSQGRGGKVWNEQFF
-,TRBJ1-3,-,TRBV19,TGTGCCAGTAGTCTCCACAGGGTCTCTGGAAACACCATATATTTT,CASSLHRVSGNTIYF
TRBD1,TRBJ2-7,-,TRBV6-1,TGTGCCAGCAGTGAAGCGGGACAGGGGTACGAGCAGTACTTC,CASSEAGQGYEQYF
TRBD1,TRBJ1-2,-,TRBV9,TGTGCCAGCAGCCCCAGACAGGGGCAGTATGGCTACACCTTC,CASSPRQGQYGYTF
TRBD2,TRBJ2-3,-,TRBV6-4,TGTGCCAGCAGCTCCATAGCGGGGGGGGGCACAGATACGCAGTATTTT,CASSSIAGGGTDTQYF
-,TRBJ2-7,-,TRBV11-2,TGTGCCAGCAAGCTAGTGACGGGAGACTCCTACGAGCAGTACTTC,CASKLVTGDSYEQYF
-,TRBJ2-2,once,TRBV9,TGTGCCAGCAGCGTAGAGACTTACACCGGGGAGCTGTTTTTT,CASSVETYTGELFF
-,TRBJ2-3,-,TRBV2,TGTGCCAGCAACAGGGCCACAGATACGCAGTATTTT,CASNRATDTQYF
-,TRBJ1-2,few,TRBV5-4,TGTGCCAGCAGCGGAGACAGAAGAATTAACTATGGCTACACCTTC,CASSGDRRINYGYTF
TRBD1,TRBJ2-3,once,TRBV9,TGTGCCAGCAGCGTAGGAGGGGGCTGGACAGATACGCAGTATTTT,CASSVGGGWTDTQYF
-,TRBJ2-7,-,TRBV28,TGTGCCAGCAGTTTATATAGCGAGCAGTACTTC,CASSLYSEQYF
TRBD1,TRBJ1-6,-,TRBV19,TGTGCCAGTAGTACAAGAGGAGGGACAGGGGATAATTCACCCCTCCACTTT,CASSTRGGTGDNSPLHF
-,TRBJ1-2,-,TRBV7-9,TGTGCCAGCAGCCAGGACAGTCACTATGGCTACACCTTC,CASSQDSHYGYTF
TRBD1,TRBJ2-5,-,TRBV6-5,TGTGCCAGCAGTACAGGGGGGAAGGAGACCCAGTACTTC,CASSTGGKETQYF
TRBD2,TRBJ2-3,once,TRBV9,TGTGCCAGCGGGCGCGGGAGAGACGGTGATACGCAGTATTTT,CASGRGRDGDTQYF
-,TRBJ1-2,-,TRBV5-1,TGCGCCAGCAGCTTGGACTCCAGGGATAGTTATGGCTACACCTTC,CASSLDSRDSYGYTF
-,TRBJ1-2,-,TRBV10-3,TGTGCCATCAGTGACCTGGGACTGATCAGTGGCTACACCTTC,CAISDLGLISGYTF
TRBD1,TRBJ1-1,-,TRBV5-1,TGCGCCAGCAGCCGGGACAGGGGAGGCACTGAAGCTTTCTTT,CASSRDRGGTEAFF